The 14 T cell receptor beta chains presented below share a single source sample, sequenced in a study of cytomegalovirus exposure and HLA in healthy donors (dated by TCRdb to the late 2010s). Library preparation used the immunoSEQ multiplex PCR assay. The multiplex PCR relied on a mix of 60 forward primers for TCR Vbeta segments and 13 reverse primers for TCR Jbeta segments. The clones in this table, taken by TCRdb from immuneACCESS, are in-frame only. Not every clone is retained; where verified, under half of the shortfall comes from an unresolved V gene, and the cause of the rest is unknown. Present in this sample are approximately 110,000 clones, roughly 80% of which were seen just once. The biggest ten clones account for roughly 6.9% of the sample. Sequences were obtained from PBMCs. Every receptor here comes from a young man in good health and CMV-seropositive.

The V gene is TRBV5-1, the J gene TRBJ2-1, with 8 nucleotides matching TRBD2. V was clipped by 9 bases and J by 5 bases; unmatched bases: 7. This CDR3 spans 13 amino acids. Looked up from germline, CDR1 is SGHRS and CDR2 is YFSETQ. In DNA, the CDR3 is TGCGCCACCAGTGCGGGAGGCAACAATGAGCAGTTCTTC. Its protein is CATSAGGNNEQFF.

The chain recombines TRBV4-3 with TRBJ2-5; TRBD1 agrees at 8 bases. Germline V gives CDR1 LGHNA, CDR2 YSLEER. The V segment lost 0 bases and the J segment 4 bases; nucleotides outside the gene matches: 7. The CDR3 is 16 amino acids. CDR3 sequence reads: CASSQETQGALETQYF. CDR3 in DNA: TGCGCCAGCAGCCAAGAAACCCAGGGGGCGCTAGAGACCCAGTACTTC.

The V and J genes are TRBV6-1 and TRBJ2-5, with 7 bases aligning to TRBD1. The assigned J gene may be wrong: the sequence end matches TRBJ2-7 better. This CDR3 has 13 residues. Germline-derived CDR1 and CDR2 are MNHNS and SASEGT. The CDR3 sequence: CASSTDRLREQYF. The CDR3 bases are TGTGCCAGCAGTACGGACAGGTTGCGCGAGCAGTACTTC.

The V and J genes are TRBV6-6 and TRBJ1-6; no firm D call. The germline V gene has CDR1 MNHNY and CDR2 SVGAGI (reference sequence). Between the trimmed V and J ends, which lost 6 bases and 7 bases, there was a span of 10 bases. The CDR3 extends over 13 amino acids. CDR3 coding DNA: TGTGCCAGCAGGGCAACAGACAATTCACCCCTCCACTTT. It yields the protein CASRATDNSPLHF.

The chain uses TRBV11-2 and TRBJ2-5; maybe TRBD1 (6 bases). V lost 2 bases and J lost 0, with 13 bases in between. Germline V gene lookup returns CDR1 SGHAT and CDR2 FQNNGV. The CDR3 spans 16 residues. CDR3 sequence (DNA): TGTGCCAGCAGCTTAAAGCCACAGGGTAACCAAGAGACCCAGTACTTC. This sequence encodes CASSLKPQGNQETQYF.

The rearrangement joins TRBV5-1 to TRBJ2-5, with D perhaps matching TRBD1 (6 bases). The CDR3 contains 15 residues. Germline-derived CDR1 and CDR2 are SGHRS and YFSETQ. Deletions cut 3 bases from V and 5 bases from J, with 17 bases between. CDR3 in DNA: TGCGCCAGCAGCTCAAACAGGGTCGTTCGGGAGACCCAGTACTTC. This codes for CASSSNRVVRETQYF. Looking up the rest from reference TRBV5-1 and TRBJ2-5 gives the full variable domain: KAGVTQTPRYLIKTRGQQVTLSCSPISGHRSVSWYQQTPGQGLQFLFEYFSETQRNKGNFPGRFSGRQFSNSRSEMNVSTLELGDSALYLCASSSNRVVRETQYFGPGTRLLVL.

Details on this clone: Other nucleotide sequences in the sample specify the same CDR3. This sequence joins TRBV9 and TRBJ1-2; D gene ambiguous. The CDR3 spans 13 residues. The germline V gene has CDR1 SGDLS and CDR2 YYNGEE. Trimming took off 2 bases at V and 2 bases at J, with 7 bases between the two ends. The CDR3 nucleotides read TGTGCCAGCAGCGTCGACGGGAACTATGGCTACACCTTC. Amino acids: CASSVDGNYGYTF.

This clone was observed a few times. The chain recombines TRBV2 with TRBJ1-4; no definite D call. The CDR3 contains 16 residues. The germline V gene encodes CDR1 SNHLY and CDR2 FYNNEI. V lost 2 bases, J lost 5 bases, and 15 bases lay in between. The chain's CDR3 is CASSEPPGEKNEKLFF. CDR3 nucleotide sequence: TGTGCCAGCAGTGAACCCCCCGGGGAGAAAAATGAAAAACTGTTTTTT. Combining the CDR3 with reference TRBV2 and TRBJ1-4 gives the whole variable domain EPEVTQTPSHQVTQMGQEVILRCVPISNHLYFYWYRQILGQKVEFLVSFYNNEISEKSEIFDDQFSVERPDGSNFTLKIRSTKLEDSAMYFCASSEPPGEKNEKLFFGSGTQLSVL.

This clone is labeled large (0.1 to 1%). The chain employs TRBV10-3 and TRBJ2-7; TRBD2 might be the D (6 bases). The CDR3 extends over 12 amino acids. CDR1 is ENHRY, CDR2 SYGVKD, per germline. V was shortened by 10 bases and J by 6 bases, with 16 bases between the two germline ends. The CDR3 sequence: CATRDWASEQYF. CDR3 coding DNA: TGTGCCACCCGGGACTGGGCCTCCGAGCAGTACTTC.

The CDR3, as DNA: TGTGCCAGTACCTCCAGGGGCCACGGCCACCAAGAGACCCAGTACTTC. This encodes CASTSRGHGHQETQYF. V and J are TRBV19 and TRBJ2-5; D perhaps matches TRBD1 (6 bases). Per germline, CDR1 LNHDA and CDR2 SQIVND (reference sequence). V shed 7 bases and J shed 0 bases, with 18 bases lying between them. This CDR3 spans 16 amino acids.

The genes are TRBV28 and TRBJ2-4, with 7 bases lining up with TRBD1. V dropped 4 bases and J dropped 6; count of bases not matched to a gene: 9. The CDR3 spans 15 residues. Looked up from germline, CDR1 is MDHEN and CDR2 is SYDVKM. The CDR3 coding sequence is TGTGCCAGCAGTTCGGCCGACAGGGTGAGAAACATTCAGTACTTC. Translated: CASSSADRVRNIQYF.

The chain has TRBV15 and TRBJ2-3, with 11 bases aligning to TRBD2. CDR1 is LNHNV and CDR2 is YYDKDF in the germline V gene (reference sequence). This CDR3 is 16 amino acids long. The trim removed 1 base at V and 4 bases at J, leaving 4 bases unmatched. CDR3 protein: CATSRGLAGGPDTQYF. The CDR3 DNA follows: TGTGCCACCAGCAGAGGGCTAGCGGGGGGACCAGATACGCAGTATTTT. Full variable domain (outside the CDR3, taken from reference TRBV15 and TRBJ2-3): DAMVIQNPRYQVTQFGKPVTLSCSQTLNHNVMYWYQQKSSQAPKLLFHYYDKDFNNEADTPDNFQSRRPNTSFCFLDIRSPGLGDTAMYLCATSRGLAGGPDTQYFGPGTRLTVL.

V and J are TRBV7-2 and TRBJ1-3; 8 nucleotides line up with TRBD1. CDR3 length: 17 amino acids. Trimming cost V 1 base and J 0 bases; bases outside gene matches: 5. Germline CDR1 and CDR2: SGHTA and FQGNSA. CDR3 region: CASSLGTGPFSGNTIYF. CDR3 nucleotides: TGTGCCAGCAGCTTAGGGACAGGGCCTTTCTCTGGAAACACCATATATTTT.

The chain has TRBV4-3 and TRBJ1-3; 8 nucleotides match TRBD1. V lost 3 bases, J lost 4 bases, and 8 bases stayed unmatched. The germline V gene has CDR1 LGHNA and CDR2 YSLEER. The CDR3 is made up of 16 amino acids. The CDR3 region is CASSQQTGALGNTIYF. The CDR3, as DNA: TGCGCCAGCAGCCAGCAGACAGGGGCTCTAGGAAACACCATATATTTT.